Reported below is one TCR beta chain. Its antigen is unidentified. Sequenced by immunoSEQ multiplex PCR; TCRdb stores in-frame clones only, minus some. The table records 85,000 to 100,000 clones, 60% to 80% of them present only once. This record belongs to a study of radiotherapy plus CTLA-4 blockade in lung cancer. Study observations and caveats: Tumor-origin TCR clones grew in blood after radiotherapy plus ipilimumab.

This CDR3 region has 17 residues. Between the trimmed V and J ends, which lost 5 bases and 0 bases, there was a span of 18 bases. Germline CDR1 is SGHTA and CDR2 is FQGNSA. In chemo-refractory metastatic non-small-cell lung cancer, patients got ipilimumab CTLA-4 blockade together with focal radiation. The TCR was taken from a human donor with non-small cell lung cancer that progressed on radiotherapy plus ipilimumab. The sample consisted of peripheral blood, taken from a patient treated with radiotherapy plus ipilimumab. V is TRBV7-2 and J is TRBJ2-3; weak D call: TRBD2 (6 bases). The CDR3 DNA reads TGTGCCAGCAGCCCTACCGTAGCGGAGCCTAGCACAGATACGCAGTATTTT. The encoded protein is CASSPTVAEPSTDTQYF. Variable domain in full (rest from reference TRBV7-2 and TRBJ2-3): GAGVSQSPSNKVTEKGKDVELRCDPISGHTALYWYRQSLGQGLEFLIYFQGNSAPDKSGLPSDRFSAERTGGSVSTLTIQRTQQEDSAVYLCASSPTVAEPSTDTQYFGPGTRLTVL.